This T cell receptor (beta chain) stems from a study of blood T cell repertoires in COVID-19. The germline V and J ends were trimmed by 1 base and 4 bases, with 8 bases remaining between them. CDR1 and CDR2 (germline): LGHDT, YNNKEL (reference sequence). The length of the CDR3 is 14 residues. Two negative PCRs, clearance, or symptom resolution were required of recovered Cohort 3 donors. Authors' methods: From reference gene primer amplification, estimates of nucleated cell counts were derived. Produced via immunoSEQ multiplex PCR; TCRdb's table is partial and in-frame only. V, J and clone size reflect that table, while D and trimming were determined from the DNA. The sample contains some 300,000 clones, nearly 90% of which appear only once.

V and J are TRBV3-1 (or the pseudogene TRBV3-2) and TRBJ1-5, with D hard to call. Sequences were obtained from PBMCs or T cells enriched from blood (not recorded which). The clonotype was recovered from a woman aged 25 to 39 who had recovered from COVID-19. CDR3 nucleotides: TGTGCCAGCAGCCAAGCAGGCAATAATCAGCCCCAGCATTTT. Translated: CASSQAGNNQPQHF.